The 15 T cell receptor beta chains below were found in one sample sequenced in a study of shared clonotypes between healthy human individuals. Generated by immunoSEQ multiplex PCR, the TCRdb table keeps only in-frame clones and is missing some. The sample has around 200,000 clones, over 50% seen once; the top ten hold about 9.4%. The specimen was memory CD4+ T cells sorted from blood. Sample subset: CD45RA-negative fraction. These receptors came from a man aged 25 to 40 in good health.

The chain couples TRBV18 to TRBJ2-7; unclear D gene. Per germline, CDR1 KGHSH and CDR2 LQKENI. V lost 3 bases to trimming and J lost 5 bases, with 20 bases between them. This CDR3 region has 16 residues. The CDR3 reads CASSPTTQPSSHEQYF. CDR3 sequence (DNA): TGTGCCAGCTCACCGACAACCCAACCCAGCAGCCACGAGCAGTACTTC.

This chain joins TRBV25-1 and TRBJ2-7; 9 bases are a match to TRBD1. With V trimmed by 4 bases and J by 0 bases, 7 bases remained unmatched. Germline CDR1 and CDR2: MGHDK and SYGVNS. The CDR3 loop spans 16 amino acids. CDR3 in amino acids: CASSGTGVRGSYEQYF. Here the CDR3 DNA reads TGTGCCAGCAGTGGGACAGGGGTGAGGGGCTCCTACGAGCAGTACTTC.

The V gene is TRBV29-1, the J gene TRBJ1-1; D remains ambiguous. CDR1 and CDR2 from the germline V gene are SQVTM and ANQGSEA. Trimming took 4 bases from V and 2 from J, leaving 8 bases between them. The CDR3 is 12 residues long. For the CDR3, the DNA is TGCAGCGTTGGGAAGGCCAACACTGAAGCTTTCTTT. Its translation: CSVGKANTEAFF.

The V gene is TRBV7-9, the J gene TRBJ2-5, with D perhaps TRBD1 (5 bases). The CDR3 has 13 residues. Per germline, CDR1 SEHNR and CDR2 FQNEAQ (reference sequence). V was clipped by 2 bases and J by 5 bases, with 9 bases between them. This CDR3 is CASSLLTVETQYF. CDR3 bases: TGTGCCAGCAGCTTACTGACAGTGGAGACCCAGTACTTC.

This clone showed up just a few times. J is TRBJ2-5 and V is TRBV6-6; D is ambiguous. This CDR3 has 12 amino acids. Germline CDR1 reads MNHNY; CDR2 reads SVGAGI (reference sequence). V was cut by 6 bases and J by 5 bases, with 10 bases left in between. In nucleotides, the CDR3 is TGTGCCAGCAGCGCACCCGGGGAGACCCAGTACTTC. Amino acid sequence: CASSAPGETQYF.

The V and J genes are TRBV11-1 and TRBJ1-4, with 7 bases that match TRBD1. Trimming took 8 bases from V and 7 from J; bases not matched to a gene: 7. Looked up from germline, CDR1 is SGHAT and CDR2 is FQDESV (reference sequence). This CDR3 spans 13 amino acids. The CDR3 sequence is CASSTGVREKLFF. The CDR3 DNA reads as TGTGCCAGCTCAACAGGGGTACGTGAAAAACTGTTTTTT.

This chain links TRBV28 with TRBJ1-4, with D hard to call. Germline V gene data show CDR1 as MDHEN and CDR2 as SYDVKM. V was trimmed by 3 bases and J by 8 bases, leaving 19 bases between them. The CDR3 runs to 16 residues. CDR3 DNA: TGTGCCAGCAGTTTTCAGGACGGTACCGGCAGGGAAAAACTGTTTTTT. It encodes CASSFQDGTGREKLFF.

V usage is TRBV7-6 and J usage is TRBJ2-1, with a possible D match to TRBD1 (5 bases). The CDR3 contains 16 residues. Germline loops: CDR1 SGHVS, CDR2 FNYEAQ. V gave up 2 bases and J gave up 2 bases, with 13 bases separating them. The chain's CDR3 is CASSLWGPLTYNEQFF. Written as DNA, the CDR3 is TGTGCCAGCAGCTTATGGGGCCCCCTAACCTACAATGAGCAGTTCTTC.

This clone was observed a single time. The genes are TRBV7-9 and TRBJ2-3, with D perhaps TRBD1 or TRBD2 (5 bases each). The CDR3 has 18 residues. Germline CDR1 and CDR2: SEHNR and FQNEAQ (reference sequence). Trimming pared 0 bases from V and 0 bases from J, leaving 16 bases between. The CDR3 spells CASSLAHKWGSSTDTQYF. The CDR3 DNA sequence: TGTGCCAGCAGCTTAGCGCACAAGTGGGGGTCTAGCACAGATACGCAGTATTTT. Complete variable domain (other parts from reference TRBV7-9 and TRBJ2-3): DTGVSQNPRHKITKRGQNVTFRCDPISEHNRLYWYRQTLGQGPEFLTYFQNEAQLEKSRLLSDRFSAERPKGSFSTLEIQRTEQGDSAMYLCASSLAHKWGSSTDTQYFGPGTRLTVL.

The chain combines TRBV29-1 with TRBJ2-3; D is unclear. The V end was cut by 3 bases, the J end by 2 bases, with 6 bases between. The germline gives CDR1 SQVTM, CDR2 ANQGSEA. There are 12 residues in the CDR3. The DNA for the CDR3 is TGCAGCGTTGATTGGAACACAGATACGCAGTATTTT. Translated: CSVDWNTDTQYF.

This clone was counted a few times. The rearrangement uses TRBV28 and TRBJ2-1; a weak D match, TRBD1 (6 bases). Trimming removed 7 bases at V and 7 bases at J, with 17 bases between. The germline CDR1 and CDR2 sequences are MDHEN and SYDVKM. The CDR3 has 14 amino acids. The DNA of the CDR3 is TGTGCCAGCACCAGGGGCGGCCTTGGGAATGAGCAGTTCTTC. It specifies CASTRGGLGNEQFF.

The table lists this clone with a few counts. The chain has TRBV7-2 and TRBJ2-1, with 11 bases that match TRBD2. This CDR3 has 15 amino acids. CDR1 is SGHTA and CDR2 is FQGNSA in the germline V gene. Trimming took 3 bases from V and 7 from J; bases not matched to a gene: 5. The DNA for the CDR3 is TGTGCCAGCAGCTTGACTAGCGGGATGCAAAATGAGCAGTTCTTC. Translated, it gives CASSLTSGMQNEQFF.

Turning to this clone: The same CDR3 is also encoded by other DNA sequences in this sample. The chain has TRBV14 and TRBJ2-2; TRBD1 aligns across 7 bases. Germline-derived CDR1 and CDR2 are SGHDN and FVKESK. Losses at the gene ends were 0 bases for V and 3 bases for J; bases not matched to a gene: 10. The length of the CDR3 is 18 residues. In DNA, the CDR3 is TGTGCCAGCAGCCAAGAGGGCGAAAGGGGGCGGGACACCGGGGAGCTGTTTTTT. Translated: CASSQEGERGRDTGELFF.

The rearrangement links TRBV7-2 to TRBJ2-3, with TRBD2 matching over 8 bases. CDR1 is SGHTA and CDR2 is FQGNSA in the germline V gene. J lost 5 bases, V lost 7 bases, and 8 bases had no gene match. CDR3 length equals 14 residues. The CDR3 DNA reads as TGTGCCAGCAAGTCCAGCGGGAGTGTAGATACGCAGTATTTT. It translates to CASKSSGSVDTQYF.

V is TRBV10-3 and J is TRBJ2-2; either TRBD1 or TRBD2 may fit D (5 bases each). This CDR3 comprises 13 residues. Germline lookup yields CDR1 ENHRY and CDR2 SYGVKD. Trimming took 10 bases from V and 7 from J, leaving 16 bases between them. The DNA of the CDR3 is TGTGCCAGTACCGGGACCAGCGACGGGGAGCTGTTTTTT. This translates into CASTGTSDGELFF.